This T cell receptor beta chain was profiled in a study of vaccination and CD4 T cells after COVID-19. The wider study: The post-COVID sampling time was a median about 13 weeks after diagnosis, ranging from 35 to 161.

Indicated treatment: approximately 9-day PBMC culture with coronavirus spike peptide pools or control peptides (ViraFEST assay). Researchers used the Oncomine TCR Beta short-read assay to sequence DNA from cultured CD4+ T cells. The source of extracted genomic DNA was cultured CD4+ T cells. TCRdb reanalysed the PCR reads using MiXCR and keeps one entry per CDR3 protein. The repertoire includes 9,000 to 13,000 distinct CDR3 sequences, roughly 24% of them detected once, and roughly a quarter sits in the top ten. This clonotype appeared a few times. Its antigen remains unknown. The sequences come from CD4+ T cells from blood, cultured in vitro, collected after SARS-CoV-2 vaccination. The origin of this receptor is a human donor who had recovered from COVID-19.

CDR3 sequence reads: CASSRWRKETQYF. CDR3 nucleotides: TGTGCCAGCAGTCGGTGGCGGAAAGAGACCCAGTACTTC. The gene calls are TRBV5-8 and TRBJ2-5; no definite D call. Trimming stripped 5 bases from V and 3 bases from J, with 11 bases between. The CDR3 consists of 13 residues. Looked up from germline, CDR1 is SGHTS and CDR2 is YDEGEE.